The 4 T cell receptor beta chains below come from one sample, sequenced in a study of blood T cell repertoires in COVID-19. Assay used: immunoSEQ multiplex PCR; TCRdb lists only in-frame clones, some missing. The sample includes more than 150,000 clones, more than 75% seen only once; the top ten take more than 6.5%. The material sequenced was PBMCs or T cells enriched from blood (not recorded which). All receptors come from a woman between 50 and 59 years old who had recovered from COVID-19.

The J gene is TRBJ2-1, the V gene TRBV27; 7 nucleotides agree with TRBD2. Germline CDR1 is MNHEY and CDR2 is SMNVEV (reference sequence). Unmatched junction bases numbered 10, after V lost 1 base and J lost 7 bases. The CDR3 has 16 amino acids. CDR3 in DNA: TGTGCCAGCAGTTTATACTCAGCGGGGCTAGGGAATGAGCAGTTCTTC. As protein: CASSLYSAGLGNEQFF.

V is TRBV9 and J is TRBJ2-1, with unresolved D. Trimming stripped 0 bases from V and 9 bases from J, with 4 bases between. The CDR3 consists of 11 residues. Germline values: CDR1 SGDLS, CDR2 YYNGEE. The CDR3 DNA follows: TGTGCCAGCAGCGTAGGAGGTGAGCAGTTCTTC. Translating gives CASSVGGEQFF.

This clone was seen just once. The chain links TRBV2 to TRBJ1-4; the D gene is possibly TRBD1 (5 bases). The CDR3 runs to 12 residues. The germline V and J ends were trimmed by 6 bases and 7 bases, with 9 bases remaining between them. Looked up from germline, CDR1 is SNHLY and CDR2 is FYNNEI. The CDR3 spells CASRDNREKLFF. Written as DNA, the CDR3 is TGTGCCAGCAGGGACAATCGTGAAAAACTGTTTTTT.

V and J are TRBV6-5 and TRBJ2-5, with 7 bases aligning to TRBD1. The CDR3 runs to 13 residues. Trimming cost V 10 bases and J 7 bases; bases outside gene matches: 12. Germline values: CDR1 MNHEY, CDR2 SVGAGI. The CDR3 nucleotides are TGTGCCACCCTGACAGGGTGGGTCGGGACCCAGTACTTC. This gives the protein CATLTGWVGTQYF.